These 3 T cell receptor beta chains came from one sample sequenced in a study of T cells after posttransplantation cyclophosphamide. The table came from immunoSEQ multiplex PCR; TCRdb's copy has only in-frame clones and leaves some out. The repertoire includes more than 20,000 clones, roughly 90% of them detected once, and 8.2% sits in the top ten. Controls had myeloablative marrow grafts with methotrexate and calcineurin inhibitor, sampled at 1 year. The source material was PBMCs, sampled after an allogeneic stem cell transplant with a calcineurin inhibitor and methotrexate. The receptor set was obtained from a female patient aged 50-65 years who received an allogeneic stem cell transplant from an unrelated donor, was CMV-positive, and had chronic GVHD only. The graft donor may have contributed some T cells.

The J gene is TRBJ1-3, the V gene TRBV7-9, with 10 bases lining up with TRBD1. With V trimmed by 8 bases and J by 3 bases, 7 bases remained unmatched. The V gene's germline CDR1 is SEHNR and CDR2 FQNEAQ (reference sequence). The CDR3 extends over 15 amino acids. The chain's CDR3 is CASGPDRGSGNTIYF. The CDR3 bases are TGTGCCAGCGGGCCGGACAGGGGGAGTGGAAACACCATATATTTT.

The chain uses TRBV6-5 and TRBJ2-7, with TRBD2 identical over 7 bases. Germline loops: CDR1 MNHEY, CDR2 SVGAGI. The CDR3 contains 16 residues. V lost 0 bases, J lost 2 bases, and 7 bases stayed unmatched. The CDR3 bases are TGTGCCAGCAGTTACTCGAGGCTAGCGGTTACCTACGAGCAGTACTTC. Its translation is CASSYSRLAVTYEQYF.

The chain links TRBV7-8 to TRBJ2-6; D gene ambiguous. V shed 1 base and J shed 0 bases, with 4 bases lying between them. Per the germline V gene, CDR1 is SGHVS and CDR2 is FQNEAQ. The CDR3 is 15 amino acids. CDR3 region: CASSLGSSGANVLTF. CDR3 in DNA: TGTGCCAGCAGCTTAGGGAGCTCTGGGGCCAACGTCCTGACTTTC.